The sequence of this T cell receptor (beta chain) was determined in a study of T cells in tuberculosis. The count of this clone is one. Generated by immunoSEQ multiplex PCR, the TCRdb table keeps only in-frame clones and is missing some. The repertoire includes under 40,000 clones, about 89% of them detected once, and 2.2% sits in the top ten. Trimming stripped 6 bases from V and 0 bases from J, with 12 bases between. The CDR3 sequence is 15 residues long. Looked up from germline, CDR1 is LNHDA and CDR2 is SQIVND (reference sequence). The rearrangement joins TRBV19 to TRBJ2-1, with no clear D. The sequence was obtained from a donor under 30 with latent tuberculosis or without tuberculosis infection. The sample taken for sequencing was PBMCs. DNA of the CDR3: TGTGCCAGTAGCCCGTCCATGAGCTCCTACAATGAGCAGTTCTTC. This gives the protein CASSPSMSSYNEQFF.